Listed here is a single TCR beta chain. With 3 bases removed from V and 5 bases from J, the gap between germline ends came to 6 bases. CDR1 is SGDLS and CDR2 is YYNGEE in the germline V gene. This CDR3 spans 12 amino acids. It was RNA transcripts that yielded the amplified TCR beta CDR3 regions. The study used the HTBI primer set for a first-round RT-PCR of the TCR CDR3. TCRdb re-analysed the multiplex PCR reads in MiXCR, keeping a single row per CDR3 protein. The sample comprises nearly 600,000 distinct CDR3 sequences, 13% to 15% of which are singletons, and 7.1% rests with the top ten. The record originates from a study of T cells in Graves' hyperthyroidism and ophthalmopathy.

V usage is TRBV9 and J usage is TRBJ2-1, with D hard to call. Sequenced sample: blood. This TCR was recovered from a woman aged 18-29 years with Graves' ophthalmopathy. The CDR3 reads CASSEGHNEQFF. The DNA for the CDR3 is TGTGCCAGCAGCGAGGGCCACAATGAGCAGTTCTTC.